The entry below gives a single T cell receptor beta chain sequence along with its context. Trimming removed 0 bases at V and 6 bases at J, with 12 bases between. Germline V gene sequence: CDR1 SGHNT, CDR2 YYREEE (reference sequence). The CDR3 spans 14 residues. The data originate from a study of CD8+ T cells in alopecia areata. The sequencing template was cDNA reverse transcribed from extracted RNA. Repertoires were generated with immunoSEQ multiplex PCR, while TCRdb's copy carries only in-frame clones and drops some. The sample carries about 110,000 clones, roughly three fifths recorded once. Treatment of the sample: oral pan-JAK inhibitor, 5-10 mg twice daily.

The sequence was collected from a human donor with alopecia areata. V and J are TRBV5-4 and TRBJ1-2, with D possibly TRBD1 on 5 matching bases. The source material was CD8+ T cells sorted from blood, sampled at week 24, from a patient treated with tofacitinib. This chain's CDR3 is CASSLEAGGDGYTF. CDR3 DNA: TGTGCCAGCAGCTTGGAAGCAGGAGGGGATGGCTACACCTTC.